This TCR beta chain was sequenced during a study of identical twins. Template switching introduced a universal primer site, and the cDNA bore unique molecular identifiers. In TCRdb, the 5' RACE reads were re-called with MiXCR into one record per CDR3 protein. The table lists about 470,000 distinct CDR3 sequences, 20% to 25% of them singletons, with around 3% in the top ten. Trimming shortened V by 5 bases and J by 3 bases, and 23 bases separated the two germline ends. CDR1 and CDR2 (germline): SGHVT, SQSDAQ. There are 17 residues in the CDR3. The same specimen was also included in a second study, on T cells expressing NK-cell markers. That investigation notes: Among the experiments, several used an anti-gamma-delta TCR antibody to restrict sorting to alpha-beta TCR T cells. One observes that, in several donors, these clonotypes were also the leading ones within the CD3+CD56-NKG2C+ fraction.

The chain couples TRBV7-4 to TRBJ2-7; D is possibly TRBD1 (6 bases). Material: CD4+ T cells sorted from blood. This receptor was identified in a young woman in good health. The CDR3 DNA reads TGTGCCAGCAGCCGCGTCAGGGGTTGGAGACCAGGCTACGAGCAGTACTTC. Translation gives CASSRVRGWRPGYEQYF.